Below are 22 T cell receptor beta chains sequenced from a single sample in a study of tumor-infiltrating lymphocytes in oesophageal squamous cell carcinoma. Using its own MiXCR run on the reads, TCRdb lists one record per CDR3 protein. The table has over 9,000 distinct CDR3 sequences, more than 55% seen once. Sequenced sample: blood. The receptor set was obtained from a female donor with esophageal squamous cell carcinoma.

The chain recombines TRBV11-2 with TRBJ1-2, with 8 positions matching TRBD1. Germline V gene sequence: CDR1 SGHAT, CDR2 FQNNGV. The CDR3 is 14 residues long. The V and J ends lost 4 bases and 8 bases, in that order; junction bases with no gene match: 9. The CDR3 nucleotides read TGTGCCAGCAGCTCCGACAGGGGACCCTACGGCTACACCTTC. Protein: CASSSDRGPYGYTF.

This clonotype came up many times. The V gene is TRBV24-1, the J gene TRBJ2-1, with 8 bases fitting TRBD2. J lost 1 base, V lost 3 bases, and 1 base had no gene match. Germline CDR1 and CDR2: KGHDR and SFDVKD. The CDR3 spans 15 residues. CDR3 residues: CATSDASGSYNEQFF. The CDR3 DNA reads as TGTGCCACCAGTGATGCTAGCGGGTCCTACAATGAGCAGTTCTTC.

A word on this clonotype: The germline gene is not matched at one end of the junction; a read error may be the cause. This sequence joins TRBV7-2 and TRBJ2-4, with D perhaps matching TRBD2 (5 bases). The assigned J gene may be wrong: the sequence end matches TRBJ2-5 better. The CDR3 covers 15 residues. Germline V gives CDR1 SGHTA, CDR2 FQGNSA. Here the CDR3 DNA reads TGTGCCAGCAGCCTAGCCGTGAGGGCCGGTGAGACCCAGTACTTC. This encodes CASSLAVRAGETQYF.

This clonotype has at least ten counts. In nucleotides, the CDR3 is TGTGCCACCCGCGAGGAGGGGGCGCACAATTCACCCCTCCACTTT. Its protein product is CATREEGAHNSPLHF. The rearrangement uses TRBV6-4 and TRBJ1-6, with TRBD1 identical over 7 bases. Germline lookup yields CDR1 MRHNA and CDR2 SNTAGT. This CDR3 spans 15 amino acids. V shed 10 bases, J shed 7 bases, and the junction held 13 bases outside the gene matches.

The chain is built from TRBV7-2 and TRBJ2-3; perhaps TRBD2 as D (6 bases). The CDR3 is 18 amino acids. Deletions cut 5 bases from V and 4 bases from J, with 25 bases between. Per the germline V gene, CDR1 is SGHTA and CDR2 is FQGNSA. The CDR3 is CASSPQLIWGELADTQYF. CDR3 sequence (DNA): TGTGCCAGCAGCCCTCAGCTGATCTGGGGGGAGCTGGCAGATACGCAGTATTTT.

The chain couples TRBV28 to TRBJ1-1; D remains ambiguous. The J call is uncertain, as TRBJ2-1 better fits the DNA end. This CDR3 is 14 amino acids long. CDR1 is MDHEN and CDR2 is SYDVKM in the germline V gene. The chain's CDR3 is CASSLLRSHNEQFF. In DNA, the CDR3 is TGTGCCAGCAGTTTATTGCGGAGCCACAATGAGCAGTTCTTC.

The rearrangement joins TRBV12-3 or TRBV12-4 to TRBJ2-3; 7 nucleotides agree with TRBD2. CDR3 length equals 19 residues. V was clipped by 1 base and J by 2 bases; unmatched bases: 15. CDR3 amino acids: CASSLGPGLSGGSTDTQYF. As DNA, the CDR3 is TGTGCCAGCAGTTTAGGCCCGGGACTATCGGGAGGTTCCACAGATACGCAGTATTTT.

The CDR3 DNA follows: TGTGCCAGCAGCCCGGGGTTGTCCTACAATGAGCAGTTCTTC. Its translation: CASSPGLSYNEQFF. This chain joins TRBV7-3 and TRBJ2-7; D is perhaps TRBD2 (5 bases). The J call may be incorrect, as the DNA end agrees better with TRBJ2-1. CDR3 size: 14 residues. CDR1 and CDR2 from the germline V gene are SGHTA and FQGTGA.

This clonotype was detected a few times. The chain combines TRBV10-3 with TRBJ2-3; 9 positions agree with TRBD2. The end of the DNA fits TRBJ2-1 better, so the J call may be wrong. The CDR3 contains 13 residues. Germline V gene sequence: CDR1 ENHRY, CDR2 SYGVKD. The CDR3 nucleotides are TGTGCCCAGGCTAGCGGGGAAGGGAATGAGCAGTTCTTC. It codes for CAQASGEGNEQFF.

The sample holds many counts of this clonotype. The chain is built from TRBV7-2 and TRBJ2-1; 9 bases align to TRBD1. The J call may be faulty, since TRBJ2-7 better matches the DNA end. The CDR3 covers 15 residues. Looked up from germline, CDR1 is SGHTA and CDR2 is FQGNSA. CDR3 nucleotide sequence: TGTGCCAGCAGATTGGGACAGGGCTCCTACAATGAGCAGTACTTC. Its translation is CASRLGQGSYNEQYF.

The genes are TRBV7-2 and TRBJ2-3; TRBD1 might be the D (6 bases). Germline loops: CDR1 SGHTA, CDR2 FQGNSA. This CDR3 is built from 14 residues. V was trimmed by 5 bases and J by 2 bases, leaving 11 bases between them. The CDR3 is CASSLRTDTDTQYF. CDR3 DNA: TGTGCCAGCAGCCTAAGGACAGACACAGATACGCAGTATTTT.

The V call is TRBV7-2, the J call TRBJ2-1, with 9 bases that match TRBD2. Germline-derived CDR1 and CDR2 are SGHTA and FQGNSA. V was pared by 3 bases and J by 0 bases, with 9 bases of the junction left unmatched. The CDR3 covers 18 residues. The CDR3 sequence is CASSFRASGRSSYNEQFF. DNA for the CDR3: TGTGCCAGCAGCTTTCGCGCGAGCGGGAGGAGCTCCTACAATGAGCAGTTCTTC.

The V and J genes are TRBV7-8 and TRBJ2-1, with 7 nucleotides matching TRBD2. The J call could be wrong; TRBJ2-7 is a better fit for the DNA end. The CDR3 loop spans 14 amino acids. Per the germline V gene, CDR1 is SGHVS and CDR2 is FQNEAQ. CDR3 in amino acids: CASSLGGGPYEQYF. For the CDR3, the DNA is TGTGCCAGCAGCTTGGGGGGGGGACCCTACGAGCAGTACTTC.

The chain uses TRBV6-8 and TRBJ2-5; D is perhaps TRBD1 (6 bases). The CDR3 covers 12 residues. The germline V gene has CDR1 MNHGY and CDR2 SAAAGT. Trimming shortened V by 6 bases and J by 5 bases, and 10 bases separated the two germline ends. CDR3: CASRQGVETQYF. Here the CDR3 DNA reads TGTGCCAGCAGACAGGGTGTGGAGACCCAGTACTTC.

Concerning this clonotype itself: It may be a read error: a sequence one base away is much more abundant. The gene calls are TRBV19 and TRBJ2-5, with TRBD1 matching over 8 bases. The end of the DNA aligns better with TRBJ2-1, so the J call may be wrong. Germline assignment: CDR1 LNHDA and CDR2 SQIVND (reference sequence). This CDR3 contains 13 residues. The CDR3 region has the DNA TGTGCCAATAGTCCACTACAGGGGGATGAGCAGTTCTTC. Residues: CANSPLQGDEQFF.

This clonotype was counted between two and nine times. This chain connects TRBV10-3 to TRBJ2-5; 11 nucleotides agree with TRBD2. The end of the DNA aligns better with TRBJ2-1, so the J call may be wrong. The germline V gene has CDR1 ENHRY and CDR2 SYGVKD. CDR3 length equals 13 residues. In nucleotides, the CDR3 is TGTGCCATCACGACTAGCGGGATCAATGAGCAGTTCTTC. This encodes CAITTSGINEQFF.

V and J are TRBV11-2 and TRBJ2-7, with D unclear. The CDR3 covers 13 residues. Deletions cut 1 base from V and 5 bases from J, with 9 bases between. CDR1 and CDR2 (germline): SGHAT, FQNNGV. CDR3 amino acids: CASSLAGLNEQYF. The DNA of the CDR3 is TGTGCCAGCAGCTTAGCGGGTTTAAACGAGCAGTACTTC.

V is TRBV7-2 and J is TRBJ2-7; D is perhaps TRBD1 (5 bases). With the DNA end fitting TRBJ2-5 better, the J assignment may be wrong. Looked up from germline, CDR1 is SGHTA and CDR2 is FQGNSA. The CDR3 sequence is 17 residues long. The CDR3 bases are TGTGCCAGCAGCTTAGGTTCCGAGACAGCCTTCCAAGAGACCCAGTACTTC. Residues: CASSLGSETAFQETQYF.

V gene TRBV6-5 combines with J gene TRBJ2-1; no clear D gene. The end of the DNA fits TRBJ2-7 better, so the J call may be wrong. Per germline, CDR1 MNHEY and CDR2 SVGAGI. The length of the CDR3 is 14 residues. CDR3: CASSYSKIPFEQYF. The CDR3 DNA reads as TGTGCCAGCAGTTACTCGAAAATCCCTTTTGAGCAGTACTTC.

V is TRBV6-9 and J is TRBJ2-3, with D possibly being TRBD1 (5 bases). The CDR3 totals 13 residues. CDR1 and CDR2 (germline): MNHGY, SVAAGI. V lost 3 bases and J lost 8, with 12 bases in between. The CDR3 sequence: CASSYSKGVTQYF. CDR3 sequence (DNA): TGTGCCAGCAGTTACTCGAAAGGGGTTACGCAGTATTTT.

By frequency in the sample, this clonotype is medium-sized (0.01 to 0.1%). A much larger clonotype is one base distant, so this may be a read error. The J gene is TRBJ2-1, the V gene TRBV7-2, with TRBD2 as a possible D gene (6 bases). The CDR3 runs to 14 residues. The germline gives CDR1 SGHTA, CDR2 FQGNSA. V lost 0 bases and J 10 bases, leaving 13 bases between the germline ends. Here the CDR3 DNA reads TGTGCCAGCAGCTTAGCGGCGGGAACCCACGAGCAGTTCTTC. The encoded protein is CASSLAAGTHEQFF.

By share of the sample, this clonotype is medium-sized. The CDR3 DNA reads as TGTGCCAGCAGCCAAGATCTTGCAGGGGGAATCGTGGACGAGCAGTACTTC. Its translation is CASSQDLAGGIVDEQYF. The rearrangement links TRBV14 to TRBJ2-7; TRBD1 matches 7 bases. Per germline, CDR1 SGHDN and CDR2 FVKESK. The V segment lost 0 bases and the J segment 5 bases; nucleotides outside the gene matches: 13. This CDR3 spans 17 amino acids.